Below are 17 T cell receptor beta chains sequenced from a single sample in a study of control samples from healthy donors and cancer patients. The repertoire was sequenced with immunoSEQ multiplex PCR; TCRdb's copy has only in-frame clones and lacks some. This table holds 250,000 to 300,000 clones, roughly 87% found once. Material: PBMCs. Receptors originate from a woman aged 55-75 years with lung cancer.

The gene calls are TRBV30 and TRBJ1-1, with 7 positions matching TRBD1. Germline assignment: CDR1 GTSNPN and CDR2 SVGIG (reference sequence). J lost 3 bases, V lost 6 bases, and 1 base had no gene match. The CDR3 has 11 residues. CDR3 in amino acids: CACRGHTEAFF. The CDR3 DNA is TGTGCCTGTAGGGGGCACACTGAAGCTTTCTTT. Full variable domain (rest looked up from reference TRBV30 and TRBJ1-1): SQTIHQWPATLVQPVGSPLSLECTVEGTSNPNLYWYRQAAGRGLQLLFYSVGIGQISSEVPQNLSASRPQDRQFILSSKKLLLSDSGFYLCACRGHTEAFFGQGTRLTVV.

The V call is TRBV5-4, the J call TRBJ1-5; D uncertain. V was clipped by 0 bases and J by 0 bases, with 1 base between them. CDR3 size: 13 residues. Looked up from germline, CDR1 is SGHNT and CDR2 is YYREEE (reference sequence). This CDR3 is CASSLASNQPQHF. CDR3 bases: TGTGCCAGCAGCTTGGCTAGCAATCAGCCCCAGCATTTT.

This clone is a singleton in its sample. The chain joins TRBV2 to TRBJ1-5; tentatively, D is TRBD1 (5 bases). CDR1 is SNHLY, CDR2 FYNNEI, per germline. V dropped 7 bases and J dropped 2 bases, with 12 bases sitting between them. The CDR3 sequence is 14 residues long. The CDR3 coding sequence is TGTGCCAGCAAGAGGGGAGTGGGCAATCAGCCCCAGCATTTT. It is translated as CASKRGVGNQPQHF. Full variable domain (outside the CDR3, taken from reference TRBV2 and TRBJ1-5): EPEVTQTPSHQVTQMGQEVILRCVPISNHLYFYWYRQILGQKVEFLVSFYNNEISEKSEIFDDQFSVERPDGSNFTLKIRSTKLEDSAMYFCASKRGVGNQPQHFGDGTRLSIL.

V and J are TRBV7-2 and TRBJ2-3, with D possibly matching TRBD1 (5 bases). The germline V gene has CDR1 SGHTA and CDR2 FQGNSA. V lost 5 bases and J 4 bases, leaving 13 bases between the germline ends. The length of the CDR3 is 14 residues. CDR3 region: CASSPDWGADTQYF. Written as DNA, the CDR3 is TGTGCCAGCAGCCCCGATTGGGGCGCAGATACGCAGTATTTT.

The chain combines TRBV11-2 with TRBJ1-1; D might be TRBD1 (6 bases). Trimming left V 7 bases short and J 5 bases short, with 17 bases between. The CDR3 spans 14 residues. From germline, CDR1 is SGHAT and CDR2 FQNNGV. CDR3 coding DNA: TGTGCCAGCACCTACCCGAGGAGGGGGACTGAAGCTTTCTTT. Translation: CASTYPRRGTEAFF.

The CDR3 sequence is CASRTGSGETQYF. The DNA for the CDR3 is TGCGCCAGTCGGACAGGGTCAGGGGAGACCCAGTACTTC. The chain is built from TRBV5-1 and TRBJ2-5, with TRBD1 matching over 8 bases. With 8 bases clipped from V and 5 bases from J, the junction kept 8 bases outside the gene matches. CDR1 is SGHRS and CDR2 is YFSETQ in the germline V gene. The CDR3 has 13 residues.

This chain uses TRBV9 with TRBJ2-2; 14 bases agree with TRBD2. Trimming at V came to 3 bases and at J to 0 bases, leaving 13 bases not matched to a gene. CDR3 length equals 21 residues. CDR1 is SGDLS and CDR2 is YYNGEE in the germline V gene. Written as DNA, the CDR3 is TGTGCCAGCAGCGCAAGGCTCGCCGGACTAGCGGGGGGCCCGAACACCGGGGAGCTGTTTTTT. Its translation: CASSARLAGLAGGPNTGELFF.

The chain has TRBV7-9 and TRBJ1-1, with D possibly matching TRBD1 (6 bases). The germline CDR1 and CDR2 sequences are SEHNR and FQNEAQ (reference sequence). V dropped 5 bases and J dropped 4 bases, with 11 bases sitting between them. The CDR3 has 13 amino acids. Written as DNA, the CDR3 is TGTGCCAGCAGCGCACAGGGAGGCACTGAAGCTTTCTTT. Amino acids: CASSAQGGTEAFF.

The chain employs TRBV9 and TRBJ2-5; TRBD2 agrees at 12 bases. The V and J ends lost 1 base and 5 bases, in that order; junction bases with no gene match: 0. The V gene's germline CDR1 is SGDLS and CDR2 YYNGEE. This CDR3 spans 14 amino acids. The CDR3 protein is CASSVTSGRETQYF. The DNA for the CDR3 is TGTGCCAGCAGCGTAACTAGCGGGAGGGAGACCCAGTACTTC.

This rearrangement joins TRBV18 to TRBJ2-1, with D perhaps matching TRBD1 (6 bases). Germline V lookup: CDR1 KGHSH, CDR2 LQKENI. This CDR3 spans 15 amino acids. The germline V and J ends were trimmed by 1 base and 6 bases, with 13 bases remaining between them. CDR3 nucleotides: TGTGCCAGCTCACCACGGTCAGGGGAAGGCAATGAGCAGTTCTTC. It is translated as CASSPRSGEGNEQFF.

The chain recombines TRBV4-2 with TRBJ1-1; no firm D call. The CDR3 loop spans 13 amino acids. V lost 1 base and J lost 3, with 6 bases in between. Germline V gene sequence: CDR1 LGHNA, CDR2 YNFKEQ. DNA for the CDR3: TGTGCCAGCAGCCAAGTCGGTCACACTGAAGCTTTCTTT. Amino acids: CASSQVGHTEAFF.

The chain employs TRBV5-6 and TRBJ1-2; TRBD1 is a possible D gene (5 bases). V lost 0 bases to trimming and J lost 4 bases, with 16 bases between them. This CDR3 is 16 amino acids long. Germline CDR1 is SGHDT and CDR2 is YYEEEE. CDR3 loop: CASSLGTGPGSYGYTF. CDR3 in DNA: TGTGCCAGCAGCTTGGGCACGGGACCAGGGAGCTATGGCTACACCTTC. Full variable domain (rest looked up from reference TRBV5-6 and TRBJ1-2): DAGVTQSPTHLIKTRGQQVTLRCSPKSGHDTVSWYQQALGQGPQFIFQYYEEEERQRGNFPDRFSGHQFPNYSSELNVNALLLGDSALYLCASSLGTGPGSYGYTFGSGTRLTVV.

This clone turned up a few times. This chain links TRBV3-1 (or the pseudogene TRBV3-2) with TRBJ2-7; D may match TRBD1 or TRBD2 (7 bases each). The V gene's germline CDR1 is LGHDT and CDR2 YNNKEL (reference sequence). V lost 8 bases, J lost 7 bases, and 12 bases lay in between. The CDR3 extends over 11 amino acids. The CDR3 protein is CASRQGGEQYF. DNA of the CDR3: TGTGCCAGCCGGCAGGGGGGGGAGCAGTACTTC.

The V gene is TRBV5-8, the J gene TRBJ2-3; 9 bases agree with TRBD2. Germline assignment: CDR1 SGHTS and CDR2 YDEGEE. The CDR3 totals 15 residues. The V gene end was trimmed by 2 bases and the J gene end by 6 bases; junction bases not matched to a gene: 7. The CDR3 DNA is TGTGCCAGCAGCTTTGGCGGGAGGGCCGTGGATACGCAGTATTTT. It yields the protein CASSFGGRAVDTQYF.

The CDR3 sequence: CASSLTSRFDQPQHF. CDR3 nucleotide sequence: TGCGCCAGCAGCTTGACCTCGCGTTTCGATCAGCCCCAGCATTTT. The chain recombines TRBV5-1 with TRBJ1-5; the D is unclear. V lost 1 base and J lost 5, with 13 bases in between. The CDR3 covers 15 residues. Germline assignment: CDR1 SGHRS and CDR2 YFSETQ.

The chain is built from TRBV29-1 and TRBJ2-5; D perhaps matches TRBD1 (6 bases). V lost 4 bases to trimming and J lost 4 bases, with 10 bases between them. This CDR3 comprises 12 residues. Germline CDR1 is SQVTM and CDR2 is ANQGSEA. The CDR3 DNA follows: TGCAGCGTTGGGACAGTAGGAGAGACCCAGTACTTC. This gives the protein CSVGTVGETQYF.

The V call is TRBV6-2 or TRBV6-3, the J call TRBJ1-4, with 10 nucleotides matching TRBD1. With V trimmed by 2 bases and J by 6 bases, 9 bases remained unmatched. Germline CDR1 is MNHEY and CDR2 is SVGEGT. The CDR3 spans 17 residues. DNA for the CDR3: TGTGCCAGCAGTTACGGGGGACAGGGGCGCCCCGATGAAAAACTGTTTTTT. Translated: CASSYGGQGRPDEKLFF.